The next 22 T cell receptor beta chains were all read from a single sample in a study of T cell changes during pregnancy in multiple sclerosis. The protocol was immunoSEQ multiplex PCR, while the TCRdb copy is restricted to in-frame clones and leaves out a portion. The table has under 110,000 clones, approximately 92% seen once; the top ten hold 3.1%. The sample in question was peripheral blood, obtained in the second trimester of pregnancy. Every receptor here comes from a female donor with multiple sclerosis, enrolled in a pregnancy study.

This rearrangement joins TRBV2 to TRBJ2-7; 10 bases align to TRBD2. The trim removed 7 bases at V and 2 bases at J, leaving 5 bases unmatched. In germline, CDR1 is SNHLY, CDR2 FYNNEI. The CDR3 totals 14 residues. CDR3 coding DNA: TGTGCCAGCACCCGGAGCGGGAGGGCCTACGAGCAGTACTTC. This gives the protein CASTRSGRAYEQYF.

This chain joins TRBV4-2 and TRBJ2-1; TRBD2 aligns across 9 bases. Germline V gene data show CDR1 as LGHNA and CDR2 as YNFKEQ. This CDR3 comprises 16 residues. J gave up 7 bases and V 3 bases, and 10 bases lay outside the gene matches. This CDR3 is CASSHPTGTSSNEQFF. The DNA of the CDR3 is TGTGCCAGCAGCCACCCAACCGGGACTAGCAGTAATGAGCAGTTCTTC.

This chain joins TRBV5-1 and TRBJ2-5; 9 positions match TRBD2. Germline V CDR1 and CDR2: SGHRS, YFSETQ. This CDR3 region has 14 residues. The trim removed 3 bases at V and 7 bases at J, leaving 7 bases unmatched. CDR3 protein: CASSSAGGPGTQYF. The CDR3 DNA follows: TGCGCCAGCAGCTCAGCGGGAGGCCCCGGGACCCAGTACTTC.

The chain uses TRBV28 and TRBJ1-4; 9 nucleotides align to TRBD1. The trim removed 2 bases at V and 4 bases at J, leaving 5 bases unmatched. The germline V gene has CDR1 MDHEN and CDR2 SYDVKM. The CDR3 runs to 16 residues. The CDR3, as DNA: TGTGCCAGCAGTTTAACAGGGGGCGTAGGTAATGAAAAACTGTTTTTT. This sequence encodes CASSLTGGVGNEKLFF.

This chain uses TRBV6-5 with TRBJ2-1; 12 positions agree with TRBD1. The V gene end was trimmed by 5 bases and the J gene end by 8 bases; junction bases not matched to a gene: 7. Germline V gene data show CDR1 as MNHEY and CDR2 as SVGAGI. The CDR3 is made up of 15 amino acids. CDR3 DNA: TGTGCCAGCAGTCACCGGGACAGGGGGCTAGATGAGCAGTTCTTC. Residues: CASSHRDRGLDEQFF.

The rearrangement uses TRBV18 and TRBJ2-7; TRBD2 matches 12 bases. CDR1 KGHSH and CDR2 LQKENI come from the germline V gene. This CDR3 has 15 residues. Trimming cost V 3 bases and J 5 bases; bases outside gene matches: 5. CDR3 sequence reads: CASSPTSGRSHEQYF. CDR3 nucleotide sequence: TGTGCCAGCTCACCCACTAGCGGGAGGTCCCACGAGCAGTACTTC.

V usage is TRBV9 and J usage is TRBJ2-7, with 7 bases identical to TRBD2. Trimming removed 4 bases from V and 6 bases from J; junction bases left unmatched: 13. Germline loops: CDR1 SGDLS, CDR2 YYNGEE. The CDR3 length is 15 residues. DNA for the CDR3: TGTGCCAGCAGCATCACCGGGACTACCACGTCCGAGCAGTACTTC. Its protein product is CASSITGTTTSEQYF.

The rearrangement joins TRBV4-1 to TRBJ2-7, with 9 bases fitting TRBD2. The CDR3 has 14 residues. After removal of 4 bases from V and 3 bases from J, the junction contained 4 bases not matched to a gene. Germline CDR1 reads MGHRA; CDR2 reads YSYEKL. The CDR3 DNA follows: TGCGCCAGCAGCCTCGGGACTAGCAGCTACGAGCAGTACTTC. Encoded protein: CASSLGTSSYEQYF.

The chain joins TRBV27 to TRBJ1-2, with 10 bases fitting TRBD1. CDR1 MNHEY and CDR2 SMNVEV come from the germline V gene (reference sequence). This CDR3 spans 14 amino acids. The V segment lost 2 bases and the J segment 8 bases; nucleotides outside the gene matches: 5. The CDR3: CASSLGTGASGYTF. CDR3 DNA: TGTGCCAGCAGTTTAGGGACAGGGGCGTCCGGCTACACCTTC.

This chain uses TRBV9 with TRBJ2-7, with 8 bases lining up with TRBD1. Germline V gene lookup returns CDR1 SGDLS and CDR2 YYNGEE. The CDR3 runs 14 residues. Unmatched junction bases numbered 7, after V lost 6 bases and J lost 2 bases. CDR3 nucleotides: TGTGCCAGCAACCAGGGGGCCCATGCCTACGAGCAGTACTTC. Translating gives CASNQGAHAYEQYF.

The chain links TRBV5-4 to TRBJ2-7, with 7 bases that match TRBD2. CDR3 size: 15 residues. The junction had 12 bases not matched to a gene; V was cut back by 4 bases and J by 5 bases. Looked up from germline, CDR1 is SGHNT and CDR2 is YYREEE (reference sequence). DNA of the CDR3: TGTGCCAGCAGCCCTCGCGGGGGATCGGGTGACGAGCAGTACTTC. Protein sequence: CASSPRGGSGDEQYF.

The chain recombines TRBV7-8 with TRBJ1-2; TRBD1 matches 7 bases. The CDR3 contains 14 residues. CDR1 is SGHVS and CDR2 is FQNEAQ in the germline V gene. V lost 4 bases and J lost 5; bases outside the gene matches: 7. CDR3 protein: CASSSRDSSYGYTF. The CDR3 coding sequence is TGTGCCAGCAGCTCAAGGGACAGCTCATATGGCTACACCTTC.

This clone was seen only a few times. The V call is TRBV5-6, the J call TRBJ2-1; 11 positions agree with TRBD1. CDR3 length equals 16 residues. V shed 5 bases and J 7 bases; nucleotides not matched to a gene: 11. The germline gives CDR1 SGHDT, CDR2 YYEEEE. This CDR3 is CASSFRRDRGNNEQFF. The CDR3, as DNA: TGTGCCAGCAGTTTCAGGAGGGACAGGGGGAATAATGAGCAGTTCTTC.

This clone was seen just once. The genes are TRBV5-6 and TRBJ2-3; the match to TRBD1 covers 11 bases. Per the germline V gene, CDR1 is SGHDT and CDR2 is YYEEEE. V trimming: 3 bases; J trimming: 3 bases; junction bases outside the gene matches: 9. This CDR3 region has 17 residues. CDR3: CASSYRSGTGGTDTQYF. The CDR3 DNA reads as TGTGCCAGCAGCTACCGGTCAGGGACAGGGGGGACAGATACGCAGTATTTT.

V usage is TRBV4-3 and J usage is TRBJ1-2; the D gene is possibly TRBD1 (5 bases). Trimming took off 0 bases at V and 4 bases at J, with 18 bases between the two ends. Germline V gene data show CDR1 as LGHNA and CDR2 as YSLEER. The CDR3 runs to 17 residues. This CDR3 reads CASSQDLTVLGSYGYTF. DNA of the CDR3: TGCGCCAGCAGCCAAGACCTGACAGTTCTCGGAAGCTATGGCTACACCTTC.

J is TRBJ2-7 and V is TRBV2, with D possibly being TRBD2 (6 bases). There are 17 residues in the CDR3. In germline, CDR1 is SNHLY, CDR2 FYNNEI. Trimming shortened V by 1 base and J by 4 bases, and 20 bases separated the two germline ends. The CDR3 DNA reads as TGTGCCAGCAGTGAAGAAGGCGGACTATCCGGCTTTTACGAGCAGTACTTC. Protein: CASSEEGGLSGFYEQYF.

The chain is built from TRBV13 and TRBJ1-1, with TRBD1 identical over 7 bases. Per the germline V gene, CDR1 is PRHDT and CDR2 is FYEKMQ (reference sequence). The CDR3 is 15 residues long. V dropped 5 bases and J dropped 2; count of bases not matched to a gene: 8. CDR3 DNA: TGTGCCAGCAGCCCTCGACAGGGCCGTAACACTGAAGCTTTCTTT. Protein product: CASSPRQGRNTEAFF.

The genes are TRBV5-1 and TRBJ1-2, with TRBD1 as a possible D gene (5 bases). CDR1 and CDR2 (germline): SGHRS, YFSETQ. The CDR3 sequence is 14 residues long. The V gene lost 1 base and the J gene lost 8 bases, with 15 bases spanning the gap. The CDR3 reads CASSLLTAPPGYTF. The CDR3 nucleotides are TGCGCCAGCAGCTTGCTGACAGCCCCACCAGGCTACACCTTC.

CDR3 nucleotides: TGTGCCAGCAGCCCCCGGTGGGAGGAGACCCAGTACTTC. Its translation: CASSPRWEETQYF. The V gene is TRBV9, the J gene TRBJ2-5; D perhaps matches TRBD2 (5 bases). The CDR3 has 13 residues. The germline gives CDR1 SGDLS, CDR2 YYNGEE. V lost 4 bases and J lost 5, with 12 bases in between.

CDR3: CASRLAGVDTQYF. DNA for the CDR3: TGTGCCAGCAGACTAGCGGGTGTAGATACGCAGTATTTT. The V gene is TRBV6-5, the J gene TRBJ2-3; 9 positions agree with TRBD2. CDR1 MNHEY and CDR2 SVGAGI come from the germline V gene. Unmatched junction bases numbered 3, after V lost 6 bases and J lost 5 bases. This CDR3 is 13 amino acids long.

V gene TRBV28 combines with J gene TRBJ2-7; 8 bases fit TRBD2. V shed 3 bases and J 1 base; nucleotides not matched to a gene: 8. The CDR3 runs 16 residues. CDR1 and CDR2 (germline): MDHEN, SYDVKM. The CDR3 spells CASSLIFGGVSYEQYF. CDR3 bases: TGTGCCAGCAGTTTGATCTTCGGGGGGGTTTCCTACGAGCAGTACTTC.

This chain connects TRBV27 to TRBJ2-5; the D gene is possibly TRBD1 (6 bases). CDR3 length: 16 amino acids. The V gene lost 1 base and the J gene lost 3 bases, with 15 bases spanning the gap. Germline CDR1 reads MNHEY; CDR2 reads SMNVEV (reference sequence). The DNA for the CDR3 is TGTGCCAGCAGTTTATGGCAGGGGCCGCCTAAAGAGACCCAGTACTTC. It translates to CASSLWQGPPKETQYF.